Included here is one T cell receptor (beta chain) sequence, with context. No antigen is known for it. Base qualities are not at hand, and no much larger clone is one base apart. CD8 naive samples were CD45RO-negative cells positively selected for CCR7, giving a CD45RA+CCR7+ population that excluded TemRA cells. Donors were healthy HIV-negative adults with no recently reported acute infections or vaccinations. Every donor was a Caucasian adult residing in Nashville, Tennessee, USA. Blood was obtained by leukapheresis, after which PBMCs were separated by Ficoll-Histopaque density gradient centrifugation and cryopreserved in liquid nitrogen vapor phase. Analytical flow cytometry was used to check the purity and quantity of every magnetically sorted T cell population. Each sorted fraction had its genomic DNA isolated and then quantified by UV absorbance on a Nanodrop 2000c. V is shortened by 5 bases, J by 5 bases, and the region joining them spans 18 bases. The germline V gene provides CDR1 MNHEY and CDR2 SVGAGI. From the cysteine up to the phenylalanine, the CDR3 has a length of 15 residues. CDR3 DNA is the only sequence kept; it has 45 bases, read in frame from the first base.

This specimen belongs to a study of shared clonotypes between healthy human individuals (dated by TCRdb to about 2020). In terms of the full investigation: Three men and two women, aged 18 to 49 years, made up the cohort. Each donor's leukapheresis produced roughly between roughly 0.85 and 9 billion PBMCs. To increase sequencing depth and limit assay-specific biases, TCR repertoire library preparation and sequencing were carried out by different laboratories using diverse techniques. Per donor, three plates each were used for CD4 naive and CD4 memory, two for CD8 naive, and one for CD8 memory. The study deeply sequenced blood TCR repertoires of 5 or 6 healthy adults to estimate repertoire size and the extent of clonotype sharing between individuals.

General study outcomes and caveats: The small number of donors limited the genetic and exposure-history diversity represented. Estimated clonotype richness was generally larger for naive than for memory subsets. When a handful of donors were compared, the shared fraction of clonotypes was roughly 4.8% for naive CD4, less than 4% for naive CD8, roughly 2.5% for memory CD4, and 0.4% for memory CD8. Higher generation probabilities were observed for clonotypes shared by all four sorted-subset donors than for non-shared clonotypes. Based on pairwise subsampling, the degree of clonotype sharing among donors was expected to be affected by sequencing depth. Sampling was limited to blood, and TCR repertoires in tissue likely differ from TCR repertoires in blood. Rarefaction of sorted-subset datasets indicated incomplete sequencing despite the large sequencing depth.

TCR CDR3 regions were amplified from genomic DNA by multiplex PCR using the deep immunoSEQ assay. Extracted genomic DNA from each cell subset was spread evenly across all wells of several immunoSEQ 96-well plates, with each plate serving as a replicate. For sorted subsets, around 0.2 ug of genomic DNA, equivalent to some 33,000 T cell genomes, went into each replicate PCR. Purified libraries were quantified with a Qubit 3.0 fluorometer, sized on a Bioanalyzer 2100, and re-quantified with the KAPA Library Quantification kit. Every immunoSEQ 96-well plate was sequenced on a dedicated single-read 150-cycle Illumina NextSeq 550 flow cell. As for how the authors treated the data: Because only junctional sequences without quality scores were contained in the immunoSEQ output, filtering matching that applied to full-length reads could not be performed. Sequences were annotated with PyIR, a Python wrapper for IgBLAST v1.9, using IMGT germline references to assign V/J genes and CDR3. Reads with weak V/J assignments (E-value above 1e-6), missing CDR3, stop codons, out-of-frame junctions, or ambiguous translated residues were removed. A V3J clonotype was defined by an identical inferred V gene, J gene, and CDR3 amino acid sequence. To compute the percentage overlap between repertoires, the number of shared unique clonotypes was divided by the size of the smaller repertoire. RTK rarefaction, the Chao1 estimator, and Recon v2.1 estimates of unobserved clonotypes were used to assess repertoire richness. Generation probabilities were computed with OLGA for all TCRbeta clonotypes obtained by the gDNA method from a handful of donors. The table comes from immuneACCESS by way of TCRdb, which keeps in-frame sequences with V and J called. Part of the clones is missing from these tables; in studies checked, under half for an unresolved V gene and the rest for unknown reasons. V and J calls and clone size are copied from that table; D and trimming were computed from the DNA. This sample holds about 800,000 clones; about 96% were observed only once. The top ten clones comprise under 0.3% of the sample.

This receptor was identified in a man aged 25 to 40 in good health. The V and J segments used are TRBV6-5 and TRBJ2-5, and possibly TRBD2, on 6 matching bases. Sequenced sample: naive CD8+ T cells sorted from blood. Explained via the paper, the cell subset or site label denotes: CD45RA+CCR7+. The DNA reads as follows: TGTGCCAGCAGTATGGGGGACTCCGCACGGGAGACCCAGTACTTC. Translated, it reads CASSMGDSARETQYF.